This entry features one T cell receptor beta chain sequence. Its specificity is not known. Germline lookup yields CDR1 MNHEY and CDR2 SVGEGT. V lost 4 bases and J lost 3, with 12 bases in between. The CDR3 loop spans 14 amino acids. Semi-nested PCR with Nested Universal Primer A followed constant-region reverse priming of full-length variable regions. TCRdb redid the calling of the 5' RACE reads with MiXCR, one entry per CDR3 protein. This table holds tens of thousands of distinct CDR3 sequences, approximately 17% found once. CD25-based Treg depletion was applied to purified naive CD4+ T cells. General observations from the study: Tumor memory CD4+ T cell TCR gene usage clustered with blood and lymph node memory CD4+ cells and lymph node naive CD4+ cells. Whole repertoires were not studied in the larger cohort, only one V-J beta rearrangement.

The J gene is TRBJ2-5, the V gene TRBV6-2 or TRBV6-3; a weak D match, TRBD2 (6 bases). The sequencing sample was made of naive CD4+ T cells sorted from a lymph node. Subset noted: naive CD4+ T cells, CD4+CD45RA+CD25-. This receptor was taken from a female donor with breast cancer. In nucleotides, the CDR3 is TGTGCCAGCAGTTCGGTGCCGGGAGAAGAGACCCAGTACTTC. This translates into CASSSVPGEETQYF.